This T cell receptor beta chain was captured by sequencing in a study of blood T cell repertoires in COVID-19. Turning to the study itself: Samples representing acute and convalescent COVID-19 were sourced from the United States, Italy and Spain.

Authors' analysis steps: Estimation of nucleated cell counts relied on the amplification of reference gene primers. The data were produced by immunoSEQ multiplex PCR, yet TCRdb's version contains in-frame clones alone and is incomplete. V, J and clone size derive from that table, while D and trimming were established from the DNA sequence. Among 260,000 or so clones listed, over 70% were seen once. This sequence was found in a human donor in a cohort sampled during active COVID-19. The sequencing input was peripheral blood.

The CDR3 is CASSRGQGMREQYF. CDR3 sequence (DNA): TGTGCCAGCAGTAGAGGACAGGGTATGCGCGAGCAGTACTTC. V is TRBV7-9 and J is TRBJ2-7, with 8 nucleotides matching TRBD1. Germline CDR1 reads SEHNR; CDR2 reads FQNEAQ (reference sequence). Trimming cost V 6 bases and J 6 bases; bases outside gene matches: 10. The CDR3 is 14 amino acids.